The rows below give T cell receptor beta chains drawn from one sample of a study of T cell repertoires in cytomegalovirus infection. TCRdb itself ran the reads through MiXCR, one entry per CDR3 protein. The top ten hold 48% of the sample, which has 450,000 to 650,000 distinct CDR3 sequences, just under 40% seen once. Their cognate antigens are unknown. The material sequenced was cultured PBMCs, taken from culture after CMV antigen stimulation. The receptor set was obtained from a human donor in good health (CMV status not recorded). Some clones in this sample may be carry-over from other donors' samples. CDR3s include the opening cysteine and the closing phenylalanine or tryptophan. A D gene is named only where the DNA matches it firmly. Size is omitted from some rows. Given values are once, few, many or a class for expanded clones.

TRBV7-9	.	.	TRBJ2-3	TGTGCCAGCACCCCGGAAGGTAGCACAGATACGCAGTATTTT	CASTPEGSTDTQYF
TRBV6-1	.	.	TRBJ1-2	TGTGCCAGCAGCTACGCGGGGTCCTATGGCTACACCTTC	CASSYAGSYGYTF
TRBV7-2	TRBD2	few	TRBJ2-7	TGTGCCAGCAGCTTAGCGCTAGGCAGCGGGGGGTACGAGCAGTACTTC	CASSLALGSGGYEQYF
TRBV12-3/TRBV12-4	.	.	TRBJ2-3	TGTGCCAGCAGTTTTTTAGGACGGGATACGCAGTATTTT	CASSFLGRDTQYF
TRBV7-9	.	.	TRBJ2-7	TGTGCCAGCAGTCTTGGGGGAGCCCCAGACGAGCAGTACTTC	CASSLGGAPDEQYF
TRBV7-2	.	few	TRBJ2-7	TGTGCCAGCAGCCCCCGGGGCAGCCCGTCCTACGAGCAGTACTTC	CASSPRGSPSYEQYF
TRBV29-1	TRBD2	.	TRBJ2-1	TGCAGCGTTGCTCGAATTGGGACTAGCGTTAGGTTCTACAATGAGCAGTTCTTC	CSVARIGTSVRFYNEQFF
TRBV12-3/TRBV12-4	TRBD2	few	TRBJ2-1	TGTGCCAGCAGCCCCGGCGGCCTAGCGGGGGGGCCCCACAATGAGCAGTTCTTC	CASSPGGLAGGPHNEQFF
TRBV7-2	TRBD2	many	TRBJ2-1	TGTGCCAGCAACCAAGGACTAGCGGGAGTAGGAGAGCAGTTCTTC	CASNQGLAGVGEQFF
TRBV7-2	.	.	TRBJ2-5	TGTGCCAGCAGCCGTAGACCGACGCAAGAGACCCAGTACTTC	CASSRRPTQETQYF
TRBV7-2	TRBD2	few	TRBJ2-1	TGTGCCAGCAGCCCGGGACTAGCGGGAACAGGGAATGAGCAGTTCTTC	CASSPGLAGTGNEQFF
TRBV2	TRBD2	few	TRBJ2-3	TGTGCCACCGTTGGTCTAGCGGGGGCAGCGGCGCAGTATTTT	CATVGLAGAAAQYF
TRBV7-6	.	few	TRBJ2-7	TGTGCCAGCAGCTCGGGGGCGACTTCGCGAGACGGATACGAGCAGTACTTC	CASSSGATSRDGYEQYF
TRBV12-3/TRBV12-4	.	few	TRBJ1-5	TGTGCCAGCAGTCCTCAGTACGGCCCCGGGATGTATAGCAATCAGCCCCAGCATTTT	CASSPQYGPGMYSNQPQHF
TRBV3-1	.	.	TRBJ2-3	TGTGCCAGCAGCTGTCAGCGGGTCATCGGAGATACGCAGTATTTT	CASSCQRVIGDTQYF
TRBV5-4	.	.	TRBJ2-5	TGTGCCAGCAGCTTGCCCAGGCAAGAGACCCAGTACTTC	CASSLPRQETQYF
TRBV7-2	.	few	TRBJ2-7	TGTGCCAGCAGCTTAGCGCGGCCCCAAACCCCTCCCTACGAGCAGTACTTC	CASSLARPQTPPYEQYF
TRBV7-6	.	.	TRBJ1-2	TGTGCCAGCAGCTCGACCATCCTACAGGGCTCTAACTATGGCTACACCTTC	CASSSTILQGSNYGYTF
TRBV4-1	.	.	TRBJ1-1	TGCGCCAGCAGCCAGCTCCCGGGGATCACTGAAGCTTTCTTT	CASSQLPGITEAFF
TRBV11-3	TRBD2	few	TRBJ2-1	TGTGCCAGCAGCTCCTCACTAGCGGCCCCATACAATGAGCAGTTCTTC	CASSSSLAAPYNEQFF
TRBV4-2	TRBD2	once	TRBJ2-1	TGTGCCAGCAGCCTAACTACTAGCGGGGGGGCCCATGAGCAGTTCTTC	CASSLTTSGGAHEQFF
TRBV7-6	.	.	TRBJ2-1	TGTGCCAGCAGCCCTGTTGCGGGCGCACTCTACAATGAGCAGTTCTTC	CASSPVAGALYNEQFF
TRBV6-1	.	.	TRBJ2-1	TGTGCCAGCAGCCTACTAGTGCGGAAGTATGAGCAGTTCTTC	CASSLLVRKYEQFF
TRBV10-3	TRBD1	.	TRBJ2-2	TGTGCCATCAGTGTGGACAGGGCCACCGGGGAGCTGTTTTTT	CAISVDRATGELFF
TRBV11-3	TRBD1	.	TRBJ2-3	TGTGCCAGCAGCTTGGGACAGGCAGATACGCAGTATTTT	CASSLGQADTQYF
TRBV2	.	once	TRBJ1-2	TGTGCCAGCAGTGATATAGGGGCTGGCTACACCTTC	CASSDIGAGYTF
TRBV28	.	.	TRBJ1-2	TGTGCCAGCAGGGACTCATGGGAGCTATATGGCTACACCTTC	CASRDSWELYGYTF
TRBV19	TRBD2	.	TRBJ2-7	TGTGCCAGTAGTATGCAGCGGGAGGGCTACGAGCAGTACTTC	CASSMQREGYEQYF
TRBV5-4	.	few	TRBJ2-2	TGTGCCAGCAGCCCCCGGCAGACCAACACCGGGGAGCTGTTTTTT	CASSPRQTNTGELFF
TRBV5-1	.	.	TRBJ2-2	TGCGCCAGCAGCTCCACATTATTGAACACCGGGGAGCTGTTTTTT	CASSSTLLNTGELFF
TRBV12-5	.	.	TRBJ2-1	TGTGCTAGTGGTTCGGTGCACAATGAGCAGTTCTTC	CASGSVHNEQFF
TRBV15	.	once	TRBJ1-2	TGTGCCACCAGCAGAGATAGTCAGGGCTATGGCTACACCTTC	CATSRDSQGYGYTF
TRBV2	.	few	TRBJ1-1	TGTGCCAGCAAAGAGCGGGGAATTTACACTGAAGCTTTCTTT	CASKERGIYTEAFF
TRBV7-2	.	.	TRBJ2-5	TGTGCCAGCAGCTTGTGGGCGGGACCGGAGACCCAGTACTTC	CASSLWAGPETQYF
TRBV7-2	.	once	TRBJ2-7	TGTACCAGCAGCTTTTTACAGTTCTACGAGCAGTACTTC	CTSSFLQFYEQYF
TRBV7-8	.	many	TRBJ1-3	TGTGCCAGCAGCTTAAACCGACTATTGGGACGGATCTCTGGAAACACCATATATTTT	CASSLNRLLGRISGNTIYF
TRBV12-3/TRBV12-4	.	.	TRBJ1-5	TGTGCCAGCAGTTTACGGCAGCTTGGGAATCAGCCCCAGCATTTT	CASSLRQLGNQPQHF
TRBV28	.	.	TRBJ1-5	TGTGCCAGCAGTTTAATGCGTAATAGCAATCAGCCCCAGCATTTT	CASSLMRNSNQPQHF